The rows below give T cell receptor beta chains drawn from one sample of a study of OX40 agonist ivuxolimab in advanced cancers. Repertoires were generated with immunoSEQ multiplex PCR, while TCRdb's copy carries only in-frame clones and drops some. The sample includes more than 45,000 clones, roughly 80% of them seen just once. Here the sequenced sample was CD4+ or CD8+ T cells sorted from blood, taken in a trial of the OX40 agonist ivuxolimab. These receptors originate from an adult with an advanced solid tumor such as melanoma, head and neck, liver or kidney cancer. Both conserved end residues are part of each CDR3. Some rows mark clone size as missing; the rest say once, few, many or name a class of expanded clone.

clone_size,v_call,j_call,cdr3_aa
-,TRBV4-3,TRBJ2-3,CASSQAFGAMDTQYF
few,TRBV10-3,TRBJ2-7,CAIRDRADEQYF
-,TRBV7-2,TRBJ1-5,CASSPEPVLNQPQHF
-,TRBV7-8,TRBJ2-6,CASSHRRVSGANVLTF
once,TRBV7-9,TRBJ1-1,CASSLIDISTEAFF
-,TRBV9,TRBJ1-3,CASSVDRGLGGNTIYF
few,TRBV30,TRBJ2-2,CAWSAKTQGTWGGTGELFF
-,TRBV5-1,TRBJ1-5,CASSPGWGQPQHF
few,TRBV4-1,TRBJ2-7,CASSQEGNGLREQYF
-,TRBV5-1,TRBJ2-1,CASSPSLTGDEQFF
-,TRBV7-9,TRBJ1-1,CASSPERGADTEAFF
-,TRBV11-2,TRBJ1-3,CASSLDLRDRGSGNTIYF
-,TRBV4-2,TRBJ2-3,CASSQVLEDTQYF
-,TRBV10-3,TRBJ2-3,CAISEADRVDTDTQYF
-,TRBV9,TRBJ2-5,CASSVAGGLSGETQYF
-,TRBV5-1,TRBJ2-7,CASSLTGKGNEQYF
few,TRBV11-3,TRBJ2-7,CASSLFAGASYEQYF
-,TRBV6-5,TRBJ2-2,CASSYSPQGAGELFF
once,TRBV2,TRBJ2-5,CATSRDRGETQYF
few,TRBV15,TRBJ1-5,CATSRDGPGLGQPQHF
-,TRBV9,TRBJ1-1,CASSEARETEAFF
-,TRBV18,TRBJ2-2,CASSPPAGADTGELFF
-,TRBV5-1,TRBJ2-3,CASRGQVTTDTQYF
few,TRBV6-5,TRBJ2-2,CASSWQGGTTGELFF
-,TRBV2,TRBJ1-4,CASSDAGKEKLFF
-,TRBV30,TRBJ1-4,CAWSVWGNNEKLFF
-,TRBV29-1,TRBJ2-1,CSVEESSYNEQFF
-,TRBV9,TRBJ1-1,CASTPGTGNTEAFF
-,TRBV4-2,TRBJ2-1,CASSQDWGDEQFF
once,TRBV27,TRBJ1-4,CASSSPGLGEKLFF
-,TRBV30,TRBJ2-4,CAWSVGNLGFNIQYF
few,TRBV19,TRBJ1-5,CASSTGLLLNQPQHF
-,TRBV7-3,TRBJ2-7,CASSLGRGDGEQYF